The table lists the clone carrying this T cell receptor (beta chain) with a few counts. Its antigen remains unknown. The data were obtained in a study of T cell responses to AZD1222 COVID-19 vaccine. Study-wide points: Targets within unmutated variant regions were reportedly found for nearly half of spike-specific TCRs.

Assay: immunoSEQ multiplex PCR; the TCRdb copy retains only in-frame clones and omits some. Of tens of thousands of clones in the sample, approximately 91% were seen once. Specimen: peripheral blood, collected on day 0 of AZD1222 vaccination. The source of this sequence is an adult in good health.

Here the CDR3 DNA reads TGTGCCAGCAGCCCCCCGGCCGTTGCGTCCGAGCAGTACTTC. Translated, it gives CASSPPAVASEQYF. This rearrangement joins TRBV7-9 to TRBJ2-7; no clear D gene. V shed 5 bases and J shed 6 bases, with 17 bases lying between them. Germline CDR1 reads SEHNR; CDR2 reads FQNEAQ (reference sequence). This CDR3 comprises 14 residues.